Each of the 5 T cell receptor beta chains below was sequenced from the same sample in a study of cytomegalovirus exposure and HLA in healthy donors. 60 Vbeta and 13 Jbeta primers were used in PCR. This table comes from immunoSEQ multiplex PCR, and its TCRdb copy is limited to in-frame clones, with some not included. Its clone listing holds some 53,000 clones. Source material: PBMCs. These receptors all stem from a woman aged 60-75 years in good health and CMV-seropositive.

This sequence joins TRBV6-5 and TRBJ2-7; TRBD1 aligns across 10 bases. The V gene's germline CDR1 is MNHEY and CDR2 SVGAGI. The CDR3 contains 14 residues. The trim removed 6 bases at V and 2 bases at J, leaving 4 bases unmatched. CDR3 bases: TGTGCCAGCAGAGGAGGACAGGGGGCCTACGAGCAGTACTTC. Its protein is CASRGGQGAYEQYF.

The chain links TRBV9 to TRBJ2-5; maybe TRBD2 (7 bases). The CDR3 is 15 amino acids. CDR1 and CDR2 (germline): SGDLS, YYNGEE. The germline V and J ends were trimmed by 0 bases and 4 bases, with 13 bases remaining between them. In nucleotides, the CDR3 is TGTGCCAGCAGCGTAGAGGAGGGGGAGGGAGAGACCCAGTACTTC. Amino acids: CASSVEEGEGETQYF. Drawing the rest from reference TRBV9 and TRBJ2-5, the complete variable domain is DSGVTQTPKHLITATGQRVTLRCSPRSGDLSVYWYQQSLDQGLQFLIQYYNGEERAKGNILERFSAQQFPDLHSELNLSSLELGDSALYFCASSVEEGEGETQYFGPGTRLLVL.

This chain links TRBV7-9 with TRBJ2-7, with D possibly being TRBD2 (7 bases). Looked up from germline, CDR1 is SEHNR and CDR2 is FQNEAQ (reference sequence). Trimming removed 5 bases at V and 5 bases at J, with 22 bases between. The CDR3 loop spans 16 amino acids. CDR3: CASSPIPGGGGDEQYF. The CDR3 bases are TGTGCCAGCAGCCCCATCCCGGGCGGGGGCGGGGACGAGCAGTACTTC.

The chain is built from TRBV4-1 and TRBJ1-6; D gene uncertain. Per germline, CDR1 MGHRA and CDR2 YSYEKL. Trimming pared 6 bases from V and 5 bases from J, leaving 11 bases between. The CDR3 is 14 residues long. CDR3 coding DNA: TGCGCCAGCAGTCTAGGAGTCGATAATTCACCCCTCCACTTT. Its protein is CASSLGVDNSPLHF.

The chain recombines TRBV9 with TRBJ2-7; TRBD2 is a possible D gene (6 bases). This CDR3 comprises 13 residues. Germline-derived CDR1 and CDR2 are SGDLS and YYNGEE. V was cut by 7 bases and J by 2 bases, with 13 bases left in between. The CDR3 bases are TGTGCCAGCTCTCCGCCTAGCGCCTACGAGCAGTACTTC. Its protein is CASSPPSAYEQYF.